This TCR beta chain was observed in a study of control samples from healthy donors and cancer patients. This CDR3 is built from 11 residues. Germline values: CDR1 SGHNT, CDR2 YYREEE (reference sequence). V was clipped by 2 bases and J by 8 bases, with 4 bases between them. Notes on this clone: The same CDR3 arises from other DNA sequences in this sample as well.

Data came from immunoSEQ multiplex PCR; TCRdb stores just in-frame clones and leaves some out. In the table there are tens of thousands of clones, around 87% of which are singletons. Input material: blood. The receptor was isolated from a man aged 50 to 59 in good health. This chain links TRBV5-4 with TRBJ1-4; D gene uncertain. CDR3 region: CASSLGEKLFF. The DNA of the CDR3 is TGTGCCAGCAGCTTAGGGGAAAAACTGTTTTTT.